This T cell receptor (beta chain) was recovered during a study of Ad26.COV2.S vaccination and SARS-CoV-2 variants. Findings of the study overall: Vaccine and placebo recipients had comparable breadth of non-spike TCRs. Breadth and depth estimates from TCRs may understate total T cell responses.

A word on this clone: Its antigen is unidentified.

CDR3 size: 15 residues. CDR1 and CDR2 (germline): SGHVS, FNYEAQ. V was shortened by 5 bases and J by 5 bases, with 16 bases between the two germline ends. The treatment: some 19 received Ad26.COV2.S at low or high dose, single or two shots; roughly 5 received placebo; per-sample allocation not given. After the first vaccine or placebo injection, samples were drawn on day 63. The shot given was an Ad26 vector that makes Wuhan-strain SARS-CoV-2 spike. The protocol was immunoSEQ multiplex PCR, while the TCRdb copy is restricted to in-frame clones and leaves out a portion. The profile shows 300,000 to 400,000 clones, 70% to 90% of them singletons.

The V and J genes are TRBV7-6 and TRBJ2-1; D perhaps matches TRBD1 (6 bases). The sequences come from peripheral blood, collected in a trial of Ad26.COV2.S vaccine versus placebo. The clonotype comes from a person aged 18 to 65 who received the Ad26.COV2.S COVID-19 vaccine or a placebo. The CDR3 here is CASSQSWTENNEQFF. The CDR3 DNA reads TGTGCCAGCAGCCAATCCTGGACAGAGAACAATGAGCAGTTCTTC.